The present entry profiles one TCR beta chain with its context. The record originates from a study of shared clonotypes between healthy human individuals. The data were produced by immunoSEQ multiplex PCR, yet TCRdb's version contains in-frame clones alone and is incomplete. Of some 2,000,000 clones in the sample, 85% to 95% are singletons; the top ten hold 0.13%. Per germline, CDR1 SGDLS and CDR2 YYNGEE. This CDR3 is built from 15 residues. Unmatched junction bases numbered 2, after V lost 0 bases and J lost 4 bases. The source is a man younger than 30 in good health. The chain joins TRBV9 to TRBJ1-4; 8 bases agree with TRBD1. The sequenced sample was naive CD4+ T cells sorted from blood. Indicated subset: CD45RA+ positively selected. This CDR3 reads CASSVEQGGNEKLFF. The DNA of the CDR3 is TGTGCCAGCAGCGTAGAACAGGGGGGTAATGAAAAACTGTTTTTT. The full variable domain, in which reference TRBV9 and TRBJ1-4 provide the parts outside the CDR3, is DSGVTQTPKHLITATGQRVTLRCSPRSGDLSVYWYQQSLDQGLQFLIQYYNGEERAKGNILERFSAQQFPDLHSELNLSSLELGDSALYFCASSVEQGGNEKLFFGSGTQLSVL.